The 8 T cell receptor beta chains given below trace back to one sample, sequenced in a study of PD-1 blockade in mismatch repair-deficient tumors. The protocol was immunoSEQ multiplex PCR, while the TCRdb copy is restricted to in-frame clones and leaves out a portion. The data contain about 51,000 clones, about 84% of them singletons. Sequences were derived from peripheral blood, sampled less than 21 weeks after starting pembrolizumab. Receptors were obtained from an adult with mismatch repair-deficient cancer.

This clone was recorded once. The V and J genes are TRBV7-9 and TRBJ1-1; D unclear. The CDR3 covers 15 residues. From germline, CDR1 is SEHNR and CDR2 FQNEAQ (reference sequence). V shed 5 bases and J shed 0 bases, with 13 bases lying between them. DNA of the CDR3: TGTGCCAGCAGCCCTAAGGGCAGATTGAACACTGAAGCTTTCTTT. Amino acids: CASSPKGRLNTEAFF.

The chain couples TRBV11-1 to TRBJ2-1, with D perhaps matching TRBD2 (6 bases). Germline CDR1 reads SGHAT; CDR2 reads FQDESV (reference sequence). V was trimmed by 3 bases and J by 8 bases, leaving 17 bases between them. The CDR3 has 15 amino acids. CDR3 DNA sequence: TGTGCCAGCAGCTTGGAGGGAGGTACCGAGGATGAGCAGTTCTTC. This translates into CASSLEGGTEDEQFF.

The rearrangement links TRBV10-3 to TRBJ1-1; no firm D call. CDR3 length equals 11 residues. Trimming left V 3 bases short and J 4 bases short, with 3 bases between. Germline assignment: CDR1 ENHRY and CDR2 SYGVKD. This CDR3 reads CAISDITEAFF. The CDR3 DNA reads as TGTGCCATCAGTGATATCACTGAAGCTTTCTTT.

The rearrangement joins TRBV5-4 to TRBJ2-1; D not certain. Per germline, CDR1 SGHNT and CDR2 YYREEE (reference sequence). CDR3 size: 15 residues. With 5 bases removed from V and 3 bases from J, the gap between germline ends came to 15 bases. This CDR3 reads CASSPGPDGYNEQFF. Here the CDR3 DNA reads TGTGCCAGCAGTCCCGGACCCGACGGCTACAATGAGCAGTTCTTC. Full variable domain (remainder filled in from reference TRBV5-4 and TRBJ2-1): ETGVTQSPTHLIKTRGQQVTLRCSSQSGHNTVSWYQQALGQGPQFIFQYYREEENGRGNFPPRFSGLQFPNYSSELNVNALELDDSALYLCASSPGPDGYNEQFFGPGTRLTVL.

V and J are TRBV27 and TRBJ1-2; 8 bases map to TRBD1. The trim removed 6 bases at V and 8 bases at J, leaving 5 bases unmatched. The CDR3 length is 12 residues. CDR1 and CDR2 (germline): MNHEY, SMNVEV (reference sequence). CDR3 nucleotides: TGTGCCAGCAGCATGACAGGGGACGGCTACACCTTC. Translating it yields CASSMTGDGYTF.

This chain connects TRBV29-1 to TRBJ2-1, with 10 bases identical to TRBD1. The CDR3 contains 16 residues. V dropped 6 bases and J dropped 2; count of bases not matched to a gene: 10. The germline V gene encodes CDR1 SQVTM and CDR2 ANQGSEA. CDR3 region: CSVRGTGALAYNEQFF. The CDR3 coding sequence is TGCAGCGTGCGCGGGACAGGGGCGCTAGCCTACAATGAGCAGTTCTTC.

CDR3 residues: CASISTGLPGDTQYF. CDR3 DNA sequence: TGCGCCAGCATCTCGACGGGACTCCCGGGAGATACGCAGTATTTT. The chain links TRBV5-1 to TRBJ2-3; D might be TRBD2 (6 bases). V gave up 6 bases and J gave up 5 bases, with 19 bases separating them. The length of the CDR3 is 15 residues. The germline V gene has CDR1 SGHRS and CDR2 YFSETQ.

The V call is TRBV5-8, the J call TRBJ1-3; D is uncertain. Germline assignment: CDR1 SGHTS and CDR2 YDEGEE. Deletions cut 1 base from V and 2 bases from J, with 10 bases between. The CDR3 consists of 15 residues. CDR3 protein: CASSLSSEAGNTIYF. CDR3 bases: TGTGCCAGCAGCTTGTCCTCAGAAGCTGGAAACACCATATATTTT. Variable domain in full (rest from reference TRBV5-8 and TRBJ1-3): EAGVTQSPTHLIKTRGQQATLRCSPISGHTSVYWYQQALGLGLQFLLWYDEGEERNRGNFPPRFSGRQFPNYSSELNVNALELEDSALYLCASSLSSEAGNTIYFGEGSWLTVV.